The 21 T cell receptor beta chains presented below share a single source sample, sequenced in a study of blood T cell repertoires in COVID-19. Assay used: immunoSEQ multiplex PCR; TCRdb lists only in-frame clones, some missing. The sample lists 200,000 or so clones; about nine tenths were seen once. The sample taken for sequencing was peripheral blood. The source is a woman in her 70s with acute or convalescent COVID-19.

The gene calls are TRBV6-5 and TRBJ2-1; TRBD2 matches 9 bases. The germline CDR1 and CDR2 sequences are MNHEY and SVGAGI. V shed 6 bases, J shed 8 bases, and the junction held 8 bases outside the gene matches. This CDR3 comprises 14 residues. CDR3 region: CASRSSGGGYEQFF. The CDR3 nucleotides are TGTGCCAGCAGGAGTAGCGGGGGAGGGTATGAGCAGTTCTTC.

V is TRBV6-2 or TRBV6-3 and J is TRBJ2-7, with 11 positions matching TRBD2. V lost 2 bases to trimming and J lost 4 bases; unmatched junction nucleotides: 10. Germline loops: CDR1 MNHEY, CDR2 SVGEGT. This CDR3 has 17 amino acids. CDR3: CASSYPQLAGVAYEQYF. Written as DNA, the CDR3 is TGTGCCAGCAGTTACCCCCAACTAGCGGGAGTTGCTTACGAGCAGTACTTC.

The V call is TRBV9, the J call TRBJ1-6; D unclear. Germline-derived CDR1 and CDR2 are SGDLS and YYNGEE. CDR3 length: 14 amino acids. V dropped 0 bases and J dropped 7 bases, with 8 bases sitting between them. The chain's CDR3 is CASSVGPTNSPLHF. In nucleotides, the CDR3 is TGTGCCAGCAGCGTAGGGCCCACAAATTCACCCCTCCACTTT.

V and J are TRBV7-3 and TRBJ2-1; tentative D call: TRBD1 (5 bases). Germline loops: CDR1 SGHTA, CDR2 FQGTGA. The CDR3 is 18 residues long. Trimming cost V 3 bases and J 6 bases, with 24 bases left between them. The DNA of the CDR3 is TGTGCCAGCAGCTTGGGTTCTCCAGGGAAGGTATTTCGCAATGAGCAGTTCTTC. This sequence encodes CASSLGSPGKVFRNEQFF.

The V gene is TRBV5-1, the J gene TRBJ2-2, with a weak D call TRBD1 (5 bases). This CDR3 is built from 13 residues. The germline V gene has CDR1 SGHRS and CDR2 YFSETQ. V was cut by 5 bases and J by 9 bases, with 14 bases left in between. Here the CDR3 DNA reads TGCGCCAGCAGTTTCCATGCGGACAGGGAGCTGTTTTTT. Protein sequence: CASSFHADRELFF.

This chain links TRBV7-2 with TRBJ1-2, with D maybe TRBD1 (6 bases). The CDR3 totals 14 residues. The ends were cut back, 1 base at V and 3 bases at J, with 9 bases in the middle. The germline gives CDR1 SGHTA, CDR2 FQGNSA. The CDR3 loop is CASSLDRVDYGYTF. The CDR3 DNA sequence: TGTGCCAGCAGCTTAGACAGGGTAGACTATGGCTACACCTTC.

The CDR3 nucleotides read TGTGCCAGCAGCTCCCACCAGGCCTCGAATTCACCCCTCCACTTT. It yields the protein CASSSHQASNSPLHF. V usage is TRBV7-2 and J usage is TRBJ1-6; D call uncertain. Germline V gives CDR1 SGHTA, CDR2 FQGNSA. The CDR3 has 15 residues. The germline V and J ends were trimmed by 4 bases and 7 bases, with 14 bases remaining between them.

The V and J genes are TRBV28 and TRBJ1-4; 9 bases fit TRBD1. Germline V CDR1 and CDR2: MDHEN, SYDVKM. V was pared by 6 bases and J by 5 bases, with 7 bases of the junction left unmatched. The CDR3 runs to 15 residues. The CDR3 region has the DNA TGTGCCAGCAGCCGGGGGGGGACAGGGAATGAAAAACTGTTTTTT. Residues: CASSRGGTGNEKLFF.

The V call is TRBV25-1, the J call TRBJ1-1; maybe TRBD1 (6 bases). The CDR3 runs 11 residues. The germline V gene encodes CDR1 MGHDK and CDR2 SYGVNS. Trimming stripped 6 bases from V and 11 bases from J, with 13 bases between. Here the CDR3 reads CASRGGPVAFF. CDR3 DNA sequence: TGTGCCAGCAGGGGGGGGCCGGTGGCTTTCTTT.

This rearrangement joins TRBV6-5 to TRBJ1-3, with TRBD1 identical over 7 bases. The CDR3 length is 14 residues. With 5 bases clipped from V and 4 bases from J, the junction kept 5 bases outside the gene matches. The germline gives CDR1 MNHEY, CDR2 SVGAGI. The CDR3 coding sequence is TGTGCCAGCAGTCGACAGGGATCAGGAAACACCATATATTTT. Amino acids: CASSRQGSGNTIYF.

The V gene is TRBV4-1, the J gene TRBJ1-4; D uncertain. CDR3 length: 14 amino acids. Germline V CDR1 and CDR2: MGHRA, YSYEKL. V lost 3 bases to trimming and J lost 2 bases, with 7 bases between them. Here the CDR3 reads CASSQRVTNEKLFF. DNA of the CDR3: TGCGCCAGCAGCCAGAGGGTCACTAATGAAAAACTGTTTTTT.

The gene calls are TRBV19 and TRBJ2-7; D remains ambiguous. Deletions cut 3 bases from V and 2 bases from J, with 11 bases between. The CDR3 extends over 14 amino acids. Looked up from germline, CDR1 is LNHDA and CDR2 is SQIVND (reference sequence). DNA for the CDR3: TGTGCCAGTAGTATGCGACACCCTGCCTACGAGCAGTACTTC. This sequence encodes CASSMRHPAYEQYF.

This sequence joins TRBV4-2 and TRBJ2-7, with 8 nucleotides matching TRBD2. Looked up from germline, CDR1 is LGHNA and CDR2 is YNFKEQ. The CDR3 loop spans 16 amino acids. The J segment lost 3 bases and the V segment lost 1 base, leaving 8 bases of the junction unmatched. The DNA of the CDR3 is TGTGCCAGCAGCCAAGTCCGGGGTAGCGGGAACTACGAGCAGTACTTC. Residues: CASSQVRGSGNYEQYF.

CDR3 sequence reads: CASSPPSGSYNEQFF. CDR3 sequence (DNA): TGTGCCAGCAGCCCCCCTAGCGGCTCCTACAATGAGCAGTTCTTC. V is TRBV3-1 (or the pseudogene TRBV3-2) and J is TRBJ2-1; 7 nucleotides line up with TRBD2. The junction had 3 bases not matched to a gene; V was cut back by 4 bases and J by 0 bases. The CDR3 runs to 15 residues. CDR1 LGHDT and CDR2 YNNKEL come from the germline V gene (reference sequence).

The rearrangement joins TRBV7-9 to TRBJ1-1, with TRBD1 matching over 7 bases. V was clipped by 7 bases and J by 3 bases; unmatched bases: 11. Germline V gene data show CDR1 as SEHNR and CDR2 as FQNEAQ (reference sequence). The CDR3 sequence is 15 residues long. The CDR3 DNA is TGTGCCAGCAACACGGAAAGGGGGCGGGACACTGAAGCTTTCTTT. Protein: CASNTERGRDTEAFF.

The V and J genes are TRBV7-9 and TRBJ2-5; 11 nucleotides line up with TRBD1. Looked up from germline, CDR1 is SEHNR and CDR2 is FQNEAQ (reference sequence). V shed 5 bases, J shed 1 base, and the junction held 6 bases outside the gene matches. The CDR3 sequence is 16 residues long. The CDR3 DNA follows: TGTGCCAGCAGCCCCACCGGGACAGGGGGCCAAGAGACCCAGTACTTC. Encoded protein: CASSPTGTGGQETQYF.

The chain has TRBV6-5 and TRBJ2-7; TRBD1 matches 9 bases. Germline loops: CDR1 MNHEY, CDR2 SVGAGI. The V and J ends lost 3 bases and 6 bases, in that order; junction bases with no gene match: 6. This CDR3 has 14 amino acids. The CDR3 DNA reads as TGTGCCAGCAGTTATTTACAGGGGGCGGGCGAGCAGTACTTC. Translation gives CASSYLQGAGEQYF.

This clone was found once. The chain is built from TRBV19 and TRBJ1-6; D perhaps matches TRBD1 (5 bases). This CDR3 spans 14 amino acids. Germline-derived CDR1 and CDR2 are LNHDA and SQIVND (reference sequence). Trimming shortened V by 3 bases and J by 10 bases, and 13 bases separated the two germline ends. The CDR3 region has the DNA TGTGCCAGTAGTATCTCGGGGGTCGAATCACCCCTCCACTTT. Its translation: CASSISGVESPLHF. Looking up the rest from reference TRBV19 and TRBJ1-6 gives the full variable domain: DGGITQSPKYLFRKEGQNVTLSCEQNLNHDAMYWYRQDPGQGLRLIYYSQIVNDFQKGDIAEGYSVSREKKESFPLTVTSAQKNPTAFYLCASSISGVESPLHFGNGTRLTVT.

The chain has TRBV11-2 and TRBJ1-1, with TRBD1 as a possible D gene (5 bases). The V end was cut by 2 bases, the J end by 1 base, with 11 bases between. Germline V gives CDR1 SGHAT, CDR2 FQNNGV. This CDR3 has 15 residues. CDR3 residues: CASSLRQGGNTEAFF. In nucleotides, the CDR3 is TGTGCCAGCAGCTTAAGGCAGGGCGGGAACACTGAAGCTTTCTTT.

The V call is TRBV5-5, the J call TRBJ1-6; D is uncertain. This CDR3 has 15 residues. Germline CDR1 reads SGHKS; CDR2 reads YYEKEE (reference sequence). Trimming took off 0 bases at V and 9 bases at J, with 13 bases between the two ends. The CDR3 region has the DNA TGTGCCAGCAGCTTGGACGCGGTCATGTCTTCACCCCTCCACTTT. Translated, it gives CASSLDAVMSSPLHF.

Only one count was recorded for this clone. This chain joins TRBV28 and TRBJ2-5; 7 bases line up with TRBD2. The germline V gene has CDR1 MDHEN and CDR2 SYDVKM. The CDR3 loop spans 13 amino acids. J gave up 9 bases and V 2 bases, and 6 bases lay outside the gene matches. This CDR3 reads CASSLLAVRAQYF. Here the CDR3 DNA reads TGTGCCAGCAGTTTACTAGCGGTTAGGGCCCAGTACTTC. The whole variable domain, filled in from reference TRBV28 and TRBJ2-5, reads DVKVTQSSRYLVKRTGEKVFLECVQDMDHENMFWYRQDPGLGLRLIYFSYDVKMKEKGDIPEGYSVSREKKERFSLILESASTNQTSMYLCASSLLAVRAQYFGPGTRLLVL.